The 22 T cell receptor beta chains below were found in one sample sequenced in a study of Graves' ophthalmopathy and Graves' hyperthyroidism. Amplifying from RNA transcripts, the study obtained TCR beta CDR3 regions. HTBI primers were employed in first-round RT-PCR, then a second-round multiplex PCR followed. TCRdb independently ran MiXCR on the multiplex PCR reads; one entry per CDR3 protein. The data show some 380,000 distinct CDR3 sequences, with roughly 15% seen just once and roughly 7% held by the top ten. Input material: peripheral blood. The receptors stem from a woman younger than 35 with stable Graves' hyperthyroidism.

The gene calls are TRBV4-1 and TRBJ2-7; the match to TRBD1 covers 8 bases. Germline-derived CDR1 and CDR2 are MGHRA and YSYEKL. The CDR3 runs to 15 residues. Germline trimming cut 2 bases from V and 2 bases from J; bases unmatched to any gene: 5. The CDR3 loop is CASSQPDRATYEQYF. As DNA, the CDR3 is TGCGCCAGCAGCCAACCGGACAGGGCCACCTACGAGCAGTACTTC.

This clonotype was counted many times. The chain combines TRBV19 with TRBJ2-7; tentative D call: TRBD2 (6 bases). V lost 2 bases and J lost 6, with 14 bases in between. The CDR3 totals 14 residues. CDR1 and CDR2 from the germline V gene are LNHDA and SQIVND (reference sequence). This CDR3 is CASSIYGGGGEQYF. CDR3 nucleotide sequence: TGTGCCAGTAGTATATACGGTGGGGGAGGCGAGCAGTACTTC.

Here the CDR3 reads CASSFGGVPGEQYF. CDR3 DNA: TGTGCCAGCAGCTTCGGTGGGGTACCTGGGGAGCAGTACTTC. This sequence joins TRBV11-2 and TRBJ2-7; no definite D call. CDR1 is SGHAT, CDR2 FQNNGV, per germline. Trimming took off 3 bases at V and 7 bases at J, with 16 bases between the two ends. The CDR3 sequence is 14 residues long.

This chain uses TRBV5-1 with TRBJ2-7; D is possibly TRBD1 (6 bases). Per germline, CDR1 SGHRS and CDR2 YFSETQ. Trimming removed 5 bases at V and 7 bases at J, with 16 bases between. CDR3 size: 13 residues. The CDR3 DNA reads TGCGCCAGCAGTCGTGAAACAGGGTGGGAGCAGTACTTC. It translates to CASSRETGWEQYF.

CDR3 in DNA: TGTGCCAGCAGCCCCCCTCGGGGGGGGGTGAACACTGAAGCTTTCTTT. It specifies CASSPPRGGVNTEAFF. V is TRBV7-8 and J is TRBJ1-1, with a weak D call TRBD1 (5 bases). Deletions cut 5 bases from V and 0 bases from J, with 16 bases between. Germline V gene lookup returns CDR1 SGHVS and CDR2 FQNEAQ. The CDR3 is 16 amino acids.

This clonotype occurred many times. The V call is TRBV6-5, the J call TRBJ2-2, with a weak D call TRBD2 (6 bases). The CDR3 covers 14 residues. V gave up 0 bases and J gave up 7 bases, with 9 bases separating them. CDR1 is MNHEY and CDR2 is SVGAGI in the germline V gene. The CDR3 region is CASSYSEGIGELFF. CDR3 DNA: TGTGCCAGCAGTTACTCGGAGGGGATCGGGGAGCTGTTTTTT.

This clonotype was seen many times. Relative to the germline gene, one junction end is altered; a read error may explain this. The chain carries TRBV6-5 and TRBJ2-4; D call uncertain. The CDR3 spans 14 residues. In germline, CDR1 is MNHEY, CDR2 SVGAGI. CDR3 sequence reads: CASSYSRPDPASDF. The CDR3, as DNA: TGTGCCAGCAGTTACTCGAGACCGGACCCGGCCTCAGACTTC.

This clonotype was recorded a few times. The chain couples TRBV7-2 to TRBJ1-5, with no clear D. Germline V gene lookup returns CDR1 SGHTA and CDR2 FQGNSA. V lost 1 base to trimming and J lost 1 base, with 5 bases between them. This CDR3 region has 14 residues. The CDR3 loop is CASSLDVSNQPQHF. For the CDR3, the DNA is TGTGCCAGCAGCTTAGACGTGAGCAATCAGCCCCAGCATTTT.

The rearrangement joins TRBV12-3 or TRBV12-4 to TRBJ2-6, with TRBD1 matching over 7 bases. After removal of 2 bases from V and 0 bases from J, the junction contained 16 bases not matched to a gene. This CDR3 has 21 amino acids. The CDR3 protein is CASSLIRPLRTGVSGANVLTF. In nucleotides, the CDR3 is TGTGCCAGCAGTTTAATAAGGCCCCTAAGGACAGGAGTCTCTGGGGCCAACGTCCTGACTTTC.

This clonotype was observed at least ten times. The chain couples TRBV19 to TRBJ2-7; 9 bases are a match to TRBD1. V lost 2 bases, J lost 0 bases, and 5 bases stayed unmatched. Looked up from germline, CDR1 is LNHDA and CDR2 is SQIVND (reference sequence). The CDR3 covers 16 residues. This CDR3 reads CASSIMGTGSSYEQYF. CDR3 in DNA: TGTGCCAGTAGTATAATGGGGACAGGGAGCTCCTACGAGCAGTACTTC.

This clonotype was counted at least ten times. The rearrangement joins TRBV5-8 to TRBJ1-1; 10 nucleotides line up with TRBD1. V was pared by 7 bases and J by 6 bases, with 12 bases of the junction left unmatched. This CDR3 has 15 amino acids. In germline, CDR1 is SGHTS, CDR2 YDEGEE. The CDR3 coding sequence is TGTGCCAGCGGCCGCCGGGACAGGGGTACCCCTGAAGCTTTCTTT. This encodes CASGRRDRGTPEAFF.

The chain is built from TRBV12-3 or TRBV12-4 and TRBJ1-2; tentatively, D is TRBD1 (5 bases). This CDR3 region has 13 residues. V was pared by 6 bases and J by 7 bases, with 15 bases between. CDR3 DNA sequence: TGTGCCAGCAGCGACCTTGCGGACACTGGCTACACCTTC. Amino acids: CASSDLADTGYTF.

This clonotype was detected ten times or more. The chain has TRBV11-2 and TRBJ1-1, with TRBD1 identical over 7 bases. The CDR3 runs to 16 residues. V lost 5 bases, J lost 3 bases, and 12 bases stayed unmatched. CDR1 is SGHAT, CDR2 FQNNGV, per germline. The DNA for the CDR3 is TGTGCCAGCAGCCCGGGGGACAGCACCTGGGACACTGAAGCTTTCTTT. This translates into CASSPGDSTWDTEAFF.

The sample holds many counts of this clonotype. CDR3 in amino acids: CASSPTGGWQPQHF. The DNA of the CDR3 is TGTGCCAGCAGTCCGACAGGGGGCTGGCAGCCCCAGCATTTT. V and J are TRBV7-2 and TRBJ1-5; 10 bases are shared with TRBD1. The CDR3 spans 14 residues. Germline CDR1 reads SGHTA; CDR2 reads FQGNSA. The ends lost 6 bases at V and 7 bases at J; junction bases unmatched: 6.

This clonotype was counted a single time. This chain links TRBV6-5 with TRBJ1-3; D is undetermined. Trimming pared 0 bases from V and 0 bases from J, leaving 12 bases between. In germline, CDR1 is MNHEY, CDR2 SVGAGI. This CDR3 is built from 17 residues. CDR3 protein: CASSYSTLGNSGNTIYF. The CDR3 DNA reads TGTGCCAGCAGTTACTCCACGCTTGGGAACTCTGGAAACACCATATATTTT.

This clonotype was seen repeatedly, ten times or more. This chain uses TRBV12-3 or TRBV12-4 with TRBJ1-2; 9 positions match TRBD1. V trimming: 6 bases; J trimming: 1 base; junction bases outside the gene matches: 6. This CDR3 contains 15 residues. The CDR3 protein is CASRSPGQGNYGYTF. The CDR3 region has the DNA TGTGCCAGCAGAAGCCCGGGACAGGGTAACTATGGCTACACCTTC.

This clonotype has a count of ten or more. The genes are TRBV20-1 and TRBJ2-2, with 12 nucleotides matching TRBD2. V was clipped by 4 bases and J by 3 bases; unmatched bases: 0. The CDR3 is made up of 14 amino acids. Germline CDR1 DFQATT, CDR2 SNEGSKA (reference sequence). The CDR3 region has the DNA TGCAGTGCTACTAGCGGGGGGGACACCGGGGAGCTGTTTTTT. Its translation is CSATSGGDTGELFF.

This clonotype was recorded many times. Here the CDR3 reads CASSRDSWSEAFF. CDR3 coding DNA: TGTGCCAGCAGCCGGGACAGTTGGTCTGAAGCTTTCTTT. The chain couples TRBV12-3 or TRBV12-4 to TRBJ1-1; TRBD1 agrees at 7 bases. The ends lost 6 bases at V and 6 bases at J; junction bases unmatched: 7. This CDR3 spans 13 amino acids.

This clonotype showed up many times. The chain combines TRBV7-2 with TRBJ1-6, with 9 bases identical to TRBD1. This CDR3 region has 14 residues. V dropped 5 bases and J dropped 11; count of bases not matched to a gene: 7. Germline CDR1 is SGHTA and CDR2 is FQGNSA. In nucleotides, the CDR3 is TGTGCCAGCAGCGTCGCGACAGGGGGAGCACCCCTCCACTTT. Translation: CASSVATGGAPLHF.

This clonotype was seen repeatedly, ten times or more. The genes are TRBV7-6 and TRBJ2-7, with a weak D call TRBD2 (5 bases). Trimming left V 4 bases short and J 5 bases short, with 12 bases between. This CDR3 has 13 residues. Germline V gene sequence: CDR1 SGHVS, CDR2 FNYEAQ. In DNA form, the CDR3 reads TGTGCCAGCAGCTCCCCAGGAGCGGACGAGCAGTACTTC. It yields the protein CASSSPGADEQYF. Combining the CDR3 with reference TRBV7-6 and TRBJ2-7 gives the whole variable domain GAGVSQSPRYKVTKRGQDVALRCDPISGHVSLYWYRQALGQGPEFLTYFNYEAQQDKSGLPNDRFSAERPEGSISTLTIQRTEQRDSAMYRCASSSPGADEQYFGPGTRLTVT.

This clonotype came up many times. The rearrangement links TRBV24-1 to TRBJ2-3, with TRBD1 matching over 9 bases. Germline CDR1 reads KGHDR; CDR2 reads SFDVKD. This CDR3 spans 16 amino acids. The trim removed 4 bases at V and 4 bases at J, leaving 8 bases unmatched. CDR3 nucleotide sequence: TGTGCCACCAGTGAAGCCGGGACAGGGAGGGCAGATACGCAGTATTTT. As protein: CATSEAGTGRADTQYF.

DNA of the CDR3: TGTGCCAGCAGCTCCCAGGGCCACGAGCAGTACTTC. Protein: CASSSQGHEQYF. The chain links TRBV12-3 or TRBV12-4 to TRBJ2-7; D might be TRBD1 (5 bases). The V end was cut by 6 bases, the J end by 5 bases, with 11 bases between. The CDR3 consists of 12 residues.